The rows below give T cell receptor beta chains drawn from one sample of a study of blood T cell repertoires in COVID-19. Data came from immunoSEQ multiplex PCR; TCRdb stores just in-frame clones and leaves some out. This table holds roughly 170,000 clones, around 83% found once. Sequencing input: PBMCs or T cells enriched from blood (not recorded which). These receptors were taken from a woman aged 45-65 years in a cohort exposed to, infected with or recovered from COVID-19 (not recorded which). The CDR3 runs from the conserved cysteine through the conserved F or W. The D gene is left open where the match is weak. Rows give clone size only sometimes, using once, few, many, or a class for an expanded clone.

TGCGCCAGCAGCCCACAGGGGTACTATGGCTACACCTTC,CASSPQGYYGYTF,13,-,TRBD1,TRBJ1-2,TRBV5-1
TGTGCCAGCAACCTAGGGGGGACAGCAAATCAGCCCCAGCATTTT,CASNLGGTANQPQHF,15,-,TRBD1,TRBJ1-5,TRBV2
TGTGCCTGGAGTGTGGACCATCGGGAGGCTCAGTTCTTC,CAWSVDHREAQFF,13,few,TRBD2,TRBJ2-1,TRBV30
TGCGCCAGCAGCGGCGGCCTATACGAGCAGTACTTC,CASSGGLYEQYF,12,once,-,TRBJ2-7,TRBV5-1
TGTGCCAGTAGTACTAGCGGGGGGCTCAACACCGGGGAGCTGTTTTTT,CASSTSGGLNTGELFF,16,once,TRBD2,TRBJ2-2,TRBV19
TGTGCCAGCATGGCGGGGGCGAAGACGCAGTATTTT,CASMAGAKTQYF,12,-,-,TRBJ2-3,TRBV6-5
TGTGCCAGCAGGGACAGGGAATTGAATCAGCCCCAGCATTTT,CASRDRELNQPQHF,14,-,TRBD1,TRBJ1-5,TRBV6-5
TGTGCCATCAGTGTCGGGGGGTTGGAGGATTCACCCCTCCACTTT,CAISVGGLEDSPLHF,15,-,-,TRBJ1-6,TRBV10-3
TGTGCCAGCAGTCAGAGGGAATCTGGAAACACCATATATTTT,CASSQRESGNTIYF,14,-,-,TRBJ1-3,TRBV6-5
TGTGCCAGCAGTTGGGAGGGGTCTCCCTACGAGCAGTACTTC,CASSWEGSPYEQYF,14,-,TRBD2,TRBJ2-7,TRBV27
TGTGCCAGTAGTTCATCAGACGGATTCAGCGGGCCCCAGCATTTT,CASSSSDGFSGPQHF,15,-,-,TRBJ1-5,TRBV19
TGTGCCAGCAGCTTGCCCAGTATGAACACTGAAGCTTTCTTT,CASSLPSMNTEAFF,14,few,-,TRBJ1-1,TRBV5-5
TGTGCCAGCAGCCAAGTAAGGGAGGGGACCGGGGAGCTGTTTTTT,CASSQVREGTGELFF,15,once,TRBD2,TRBJ2-2,TRBV3-1/TRBV3-2
TGTGCCAGCAGTGCCTACGGACAGGGGGCGGGGGAGCAGTACTTC,CASSAYGQGAGEQYF,15,-,TRBD1,TRBJ2-7,TRBV2
TGTGCCACCAGCAGAGCTCTAGCGACAAGAGGTGATTCACCCCTCCACTTT,CATSRALATRGDSPLHF,17,-,-,TRBJ1-6,TRBV15
TGCGCCAGCAGTGAGACAGGGGCGAACACCGGGGAGCTGTTTTTT,CASSETGANTGELFF,15,-,TRBD1,TRBJ2-2,TRBV10-1
TGTGCCAGCAGCCAACGCCGGAGCAATGAGCAGTTCTTC,CASSQRRSNEQFF,13,-,-,TRBJ2-1,TRBV4-2
TGTGCCAGCAGCTCCCGACCACAGGACACCTCCTACAATGAGCAGTTCTTC,CASSSRPQDTSYNEQFF,17,-,-,TRBJ2-1,TRBV7-3
TGTGCCAGCTCACCGCCTGATTCACGTCAGACCTACGAGCAGTACTTC,CASSPPDSRQTYEQYF,16,-,-,TRBJ2-7,TRBV18
TGCGCCAGCAGCTTGGCGGGACTAGCGGAGTACACCGGGGAGCTGTTTTTT,CASSLAGLAEYTGELFF,17,-,TRBD2,TRBJ2-2,TRBV5-1
TGCGCCAGCACCTTGGGTGGCAGGGGTTCCCAAGAGACCCAGTACTTC,CASTLGGRGSQETQYF,16,-,-,TRBJ2-5,TRBV5-1